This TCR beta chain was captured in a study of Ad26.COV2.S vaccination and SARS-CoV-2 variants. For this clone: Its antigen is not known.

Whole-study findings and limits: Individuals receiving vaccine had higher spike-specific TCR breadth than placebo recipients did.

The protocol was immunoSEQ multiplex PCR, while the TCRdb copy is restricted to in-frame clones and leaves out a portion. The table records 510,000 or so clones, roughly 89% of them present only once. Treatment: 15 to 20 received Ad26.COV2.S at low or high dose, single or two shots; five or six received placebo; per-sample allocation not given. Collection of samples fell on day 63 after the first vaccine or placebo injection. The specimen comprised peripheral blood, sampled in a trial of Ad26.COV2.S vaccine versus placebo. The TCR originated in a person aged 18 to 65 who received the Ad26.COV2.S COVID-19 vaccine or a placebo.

The CDR3 DNA reads as TGTGCCTCCGGGGCCGGTTGGGGATTCTTC. Translating it yields CASGAGWGFF. The V and J genes are TRBV30 and TRBJ2-1; D assignment may be TRBD1 or TRBD2 (5 bases each). Germline loops: CDR1 GTSNPN, CDR2 SVGIG (reference sequence). The CDR3 loop spans 10 amino acids. V lost 7 bases, J lost 16 bases, and 17 bases lay in between.